This T cell receptor (beta chain) was found in a study of cytomegalovirus exposure and HLA in healthy donors. This CDR3 spans 14 amino acids. V was shortened by 6 bases and J by 4 bases, with 16 bases between the two germline ends. Germline V gives CDR1 MNHEY, CDR2 SMNVEV (reference sequence). 13 Jbeta primers and 60 Vbeta primers were used for the PCR. Using immunoSEQ multiplex PCR, the repertoire was profiled, and TCRdb retains in-frame clones only, with some absent. The table includes 85,000 to 130,000 clones, about 70% detected once. This TCR was sampled from a female donor in good health and CMV-seronegative. The sample was PBMCs. The chain is built from TRBV27 and TRBJ2-7; a possible D gene is TRBD1 (6 bases). CDR3 residues: CASRAWDTPYEQYF. The CDR3, as DNA: TGTGCCAGCAGAGCCTGGGACACACCATACGAGCAGTACTTC.